These 18 T cell receptor beta chains were sequenced from one sample in a study of blood T cell repertoires in COVID-19. Generated by immunoSEQ multiplex PCR, the TCRdb table keeps only in-frame clones and is missing some. The sample carries roughly 180,000 clones, about four fifths recorded once. What was sequenced was PBMCs or T cells enriched from blood (not recorded which). All receptors derive from a man aged 60 to 69 who had recovered from COVID-19.

V is TRBV28 and J is TRBJ1-1, with TRBD1 identical over 8 bases. V lost 2 bases and J lost 5; bases outside the gene matches: 4. Per germline, CDR1 MDHEN and CDR2 SYDVKM. CDR3 size: 14 residues. The CDR3 DNA reads TGTGCCAGCAGTTTAAAAACAGGGGGGACTGAAGCTTTCTTT. The encoded protein is CASSLKTGGTEAFF. Full variable domain (rest looked up from reference TRBV28 and TRBJ1-1): DVKVTQSSRYLVKRTGEKVFLECVQDMDHENMFWYRQDPGLGLRLIYFSYDVKMKEKGDIPEGYSVSREKKERFSLILESASTNQTSMYLCASSLKTGGTEAFFGQGTRLTVV.

This chain uses TRBV19 with TRBJ2-7; 9 positions match TRBD1. Germline CDR1 reads LNHDA; CDR2 reads SQIVND (reference sequence). This CDR3 contains 17 residues. J was trimmed by 3 bases and V by 4 bases; bases with no gene match: 13. CDR3 coding DNA: TGTGCCAGTAGTAACCGACAGGGGGACCTACCCATCTACGAGCAGTACTTC. Residues: CASSNRQGDLPIYEQYF.

The chain employs TRBV28 and TRBJ2-2, with 7 bases lining up with TRBD2. The CDR3 loop spans 16 amino acids. V shed 3 bases and J 0 bases; nucleotides not matched to a gene: 4. Germline assignment: CDR1 MDHEN and CDR2 SYDVKM. The CDR3 DNA follows: TGTGCCAGCAGTTTTGAGGCGGGGGCGAACACCGGGGAGCTGTTTTTT. It yields the protein CASSFEAGANTGELFF.

This chain uses TRBV29-1 with TRBJ2-3; 10 nucleotides agree with TRBD2. The CDR3 consists of 14 residues. V dropped 7 bases and J dropped 2; count of bases not matched to a gene: 6. In germline, CDR1 is SQVTM, CDR2 ANQGSEA. DNA of the CDR3: TGCAGCGCCCTAGCGGGAGTCCCCACAGATACGCAGTATTTT. It codes for CSALAGVPTDTQYF.

The table lists this clone with a count of one. The rearrangement joins TRBV6-5 to TRBJ2-1; 7 positions agree with TRBD1. CDR1 and CDR2 (germline): MNHEY, SVGAGI. With 7 bases clipped from V and 6 bases from J, the junction kept 6 bases outside the gene matches. The CDR3 spans 13 residues. CDR3 residues: CASTWTGFNEQFF. CDR3 DNA: TGTGCCAGCACCTGGACAGGCTTCAATGAGCAGTTCTTC.

The V gene is TRBV19, the J gene TRBJ2-3, with D perhaps TRBD2 (5 bases). Trimming took 3 bases from V and 5 from J, leaving 12 bases between them. The germline gives CDR1 LNHDA, CDR2 SQIVND (reference sequence). The CDR3 spans 14 residues. CDR3 bases: TGTGCCAGTAGTATGATTAGCGTAGGAGATACGCAGTATTTT. Amino acids: CASSMISVGDTQYF.

The J gene is TRBJ1-3, the V gene TRBV14; D gene uncertain. The CDR3 runs 15 residues. V was clipped by 0 bases and J by 0 bases, with 6 bases between them. The germline gives CDR1 SGHDN, CDR2 FVKESK. CDR3: CASSQDSLSGNTIYF. The CDR3 DNA follows: TGTGCCAGCAGCCAAGATAGCCTCTCTGGAAACACCATATATTTT.

This clone was detected only once. V is TRBV7-2 and J is TRBJ2-3, with 9 bases identical to TRBD2. In germline, CDR1 is SGHTA, CDR2 FQGNSA. There are 16 residues in the CDR3. V lost 1 base to trimming and J lost 2 bases; unmatched junction nucleotides: 4. As DNA, the CDR3 is TGTGCCAGCAGCTTAGTTGGCGGGAGGGACACAGATACGCAGTATTTT. This sequence encodes CASSLVGGRDTDTQYF.

The V gene is TRBV4-2, the J gene TRBJ2-3, with 11 bases aligning to TRBD2. This CDR3 region has 15 residues. Germline CDR1 reads LGHNA; CDR2 reads YNFKEQ. Germline trimming cut 4 bases from V and 8 bases from J; bases unmatched to any gene: 8. The CDR3 reads CASSLSGTSGATQYF. The CDR3 coding sequence is TGTGCCAGCAGCCTGTCCGGGACTAGCGGTGCTACGCAGTATTTT.

The rearrangement links TRBV5-1 to TRBJ2-5; TRBD2 matches 12 bases. This CDR3 comprises 15 residues. J gave up 4 bases and V 2 bases, and 3 bases lay outside the gene matches. Germline CDR1 SGHRS, CDR2 YFSETQ. CDR3 nucleotide sequence: TGCGCCAGCAGCTTACTAGCGGGGGGTGGAGAGACCCAGTACTTC. Translation: CASSLLAGGGETQYF.

The V call is TRBV7-2, the J call TRBJ1-2; no reliable D call. The V end was cut by 4 bases, the J end by 9 bases, with 9 bases between. This CDR3 is built from 11 residues. CDR1 SGHTA and CDR2 FQGNSA come from the germline V gene. The CDR3 DNA is TGTGCCAGCAGCTCAGGTTTTCGCTACACCTTC. Amino acids: CASSSGFRYTF.

The rearrangement joins TRBV10-3 to TRBJ2-1; D is possibly TRBD1 (6 bases). Trimming shortened V by 2 bases and J by 6 bases, and 17 bases separated the two germline ends. This CDR3 region has 16 residues. The germline V gene encodes CDR1 ENHRY and CDR2 SYGVKD. The CDR3 nucleotides are TGTGCCATCAGTGAGCTGAGGACAGCCCCGGGCAATGAGCAGTTCTTC. Translating gives CAISELRTAPGNEQFF.

The chain carries TRBV3-1 (or the pseudogene TRBV3-2) and TRBJ2-3; D perhaps matches TRBD2 (5 bases). The CDR3 runs 14 residues. The germline CDR1 and CDR2 sequences are LGHDT and YNNKEL (reference sequence). Trimming took 4 bases from V and 2 from J, leaving 10 bases between them. The CDR3 DNA reads as TGTGCCAGCAGCCCGACGGGGAACACAGATACGCAGTATTTT. It is translated as CASSPTGNTDTQYF.

The chain employs TRBV29-1 and TRBJ1-1; maybe TRBD1 (5 bases). With 2 bases removed from V and 4 bases from J, the gap between germline ends came to 11 bases. The CDR3 runs 13 residues. Germline V lookup: CDR1 SQVTM, CDR2 ANQGSEA. The CDR3 DNA follows: TGCAGCGTTGAAACAGGAGGGAGCACTGAAGCTTTCTTT. As protein: CSVETGGSTEAFF. The whole variable domain, remainder taken from reference TRBV29-1 and TRBJ1-1, is SAVISQKPSRDICQRGTSLTIQCQVDSQVTMMFWYRQQPGQSLTLIATANQGSEATYESGFVIDKFPISRPNLTFSTLTVSNMSPEDSSIYLCSVETGGSTEAFFGQGTRLTVV.

The V gene is TRBV24-1, the J gene TRBJ2-2; possibly TRBD2 for D (5 bases). CDR3 size: 14 residues. Germline CDR1 and CDR2: KGHDR and SFDVKD. Between the trimmed V and J ends, which lost 7 bases and 2 bases, there was a span of 10 bases. DNA for the CDR3: TGTGCCACCAGCCGGGGAGTAAACACCGGGGAGCTGTTTTTT. Translated, it gives CATSRGVNTGELFF.

The rearrangement links TRBV19 to TRBJ1-1; D might be TRBD1 (5 bases). V was cut by 5 bases and J by 1 base, with 11 bases left in between. CDR3 length equals 14 residues. Per the germline V gene, CDR1 is LNHDA and CDR2 is SQIVND (reference sequence). CDR3 bases: TGTGCCAGTAGTCTAGGGGCCGGGAACACTGAAGCTTTCTTT. Protein sequence: CASSLGAGNTEAFF.

In this sample, this clone turned up many times. The rearrangement links TRBV12-1 to TRBJ2-7; the table's D call of TRBD2 was not tested on the DNA. TRBV12-1 corresponds to a pseudogene. The CDR3 extends over 14 amino acids. In DNA form, the CDR3 reads TGTGCCAGCAGCTCGCCGGGAAACTCCTACGAGCAGTACTTC. Its translation: CASSSPGNSYEQYF.

CDR3: CASSQDSTGEKRSEQFF. The CDR3 DNA is TGTGCCAGCAGCCAAGACTCTACAGGGGAGAAAAGGAGTGAGCAGTTCTTC. The chain has TRBV14 and TRBJ2-1; 7 positions agree with TRBD1. Germline CDR1 is SGHDN and CDR2 is FVKESK. The CDR3 is made up of 17 amino acids. After removal of 0 bases from V and 9 bases from J, the junction contained 14 bases not matched to a gene.